This TCR beta chain was observed in a study of shared clonotypes between healthy human individuals. The study, taken as a whole, reports: Collection of samples was limited to blood; tissue repertoires likely differ.

Generated by immunoSEQ multiplex PCR, the TCRdb table keeps only in-frame clones and is missing some. The table has under 1,900,000 clones, 97% to 99% seen once. From germline, CDR1 is SEHNR and CDR2 FQNEAQ (reference sequence). Unmatched junction bases numbered 5, after V lost 0 bases and J lost 15 bases. The CDR3 has 12 amino acids. To note about this clone: The antigen is not known.

The source is a man aged 30 to 39 in good health. Input material: naive CD4+ T cells sorted from blood. As for subset: CD45RA+ positively selected. The V and J genes are TRBV7-9 and TRBJ2-1, with 7 bases matching TRBD1. CDR3 region: CASSLATGVGFF. The CDR3 coding sequence is TGTGCCAGCAGCTTAGCTACAGGGGTAGGGTTCTTC.